The sequence of this T cell receptor (beta chain) was determined in a study of blood T cells in healthy people across ages. Findings of the study overall: Researchers judged that diversity estimates from one million T cells fell short of true values.

PCR was performed a second time for about 7 to 12 cycles using a sample-barcoded 5' primer and a J-beta primer mix. MiXCR, applied by TCRdb to the 5' RACE reads, yields one record per CDR3 protein. The sample includes almost 550,000 distinct CDR3 sequences, less than 25% of them seen just once. The CDR3 extends over 15 amino acids. Germline CDR1 DFQATT, CDR2 SNEGSKA (reference sequence). The J segment lost 7 bases and the V segment lost 3 bases, leaving 10 bases of the junction unmatched. This clonotype showed up just a few times. Its target is not known. Another study also made use of these data, one on T cells of mothers and their children.

This sequence was found in a boy aged 5 to 17 in good health. The chain combines TRBV20-1 with TRBJ2-1; 9 bases match TRBD2. Sequencing used blood. CDR3 DNA: TGCAGTGCTAGGACGAGCGGGGGGCGGCGTAATGAGCAGTTCTTC. Translating it yields CSARTSGGRRNEQFF.